This TCR beta chain was documented in a study of cytomegalovirus exposure and HLA in healthy donors. The CDR3 loop spans 15 amino acids. The V and J ends lost 3 bases and 7 bases, in that order; junction bases with no gene match: 5. Per germline, CDR1 SEHNR and CDR2 FQNEAQ (reference sequence). The PCR made use of 60 Vbeta and 13 Jbeta primers. Sequenced by immunoSEQ multiplex PCR; TCRdb stores in-frame clones only, minus some. Of more than 150,000 clones in the sample, over 70% were seen once. The TCR was taken from a man aged 18 to 30 in good health and CMV-seronegative. The genes are TRBV7-9 and TRBJ2-1; 11 bases match TRBD2. Sequenced input: PBMCs. As DNA, the CDR3 is TGTGCCAGCAGCTTCGTACTAGCGGGGGATAATGAGCAGTTCTTC. It encodes CASSFVLAGDNEQFF.